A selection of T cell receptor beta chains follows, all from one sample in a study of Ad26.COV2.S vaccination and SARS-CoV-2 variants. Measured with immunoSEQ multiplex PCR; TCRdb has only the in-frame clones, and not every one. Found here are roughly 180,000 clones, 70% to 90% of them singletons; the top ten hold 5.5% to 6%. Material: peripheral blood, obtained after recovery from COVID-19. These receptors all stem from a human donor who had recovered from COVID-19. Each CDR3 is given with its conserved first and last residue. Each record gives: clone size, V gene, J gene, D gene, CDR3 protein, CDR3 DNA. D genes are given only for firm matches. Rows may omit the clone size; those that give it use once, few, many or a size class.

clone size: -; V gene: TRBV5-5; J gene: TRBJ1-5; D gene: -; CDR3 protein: CASSLGGLNQPQHF; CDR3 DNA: TGTGCCAGCAGCCTCGGGGGGCTCAATCAGCCCCAGCATTTT
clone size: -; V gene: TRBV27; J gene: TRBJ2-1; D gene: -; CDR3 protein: CASTNTMGTISFF; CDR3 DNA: TGTGCCAGCACCAATACAATGGGGACGATTTCGTTCTTC
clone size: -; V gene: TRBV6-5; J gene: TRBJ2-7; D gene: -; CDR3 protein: CASRDGNYEQYF; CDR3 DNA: TGTGCCAGCCGGGACGGAAACTACGAGCAGTACTTC
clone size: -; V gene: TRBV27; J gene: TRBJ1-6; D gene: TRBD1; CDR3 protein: CARTPGQGHNSPLHF; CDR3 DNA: TGTGCCCGAACCCCGGGACAGGGTCATAATTCACCCCTCCACTTT
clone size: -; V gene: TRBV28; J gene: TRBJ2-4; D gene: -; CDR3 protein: CASRPGQIVKNIQYF; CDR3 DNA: TGTGCCAGCAGGCCAGGACAGATTGTCAAAAACATTCAGTACTTC
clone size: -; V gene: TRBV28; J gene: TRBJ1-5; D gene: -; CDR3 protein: CASSTHRVQPQHF; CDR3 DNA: TGTGCCAGCAGCACCCATAGGGTCCAGCCCCAGCATTTT
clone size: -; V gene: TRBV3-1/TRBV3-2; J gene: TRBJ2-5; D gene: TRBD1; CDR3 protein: CASSPDRAQETQYF; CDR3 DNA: TGTGCCAGCAGCCCGGACAGGGCGCAAGAGACCCAGTACTTC
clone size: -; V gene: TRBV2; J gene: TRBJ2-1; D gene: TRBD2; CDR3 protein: CASSETSGFYNEQFF; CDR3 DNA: TGTGCCAGCAGTGAAACTAGCGGGTTCTACAATGAGCAGTTCTTC
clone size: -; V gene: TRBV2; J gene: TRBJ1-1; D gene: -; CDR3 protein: CASMLRDLRVGEAFF; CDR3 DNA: TGTGCCAGCATGTTAAGGGATCTCAGAGTCGGTGAAGCTTTCTTT
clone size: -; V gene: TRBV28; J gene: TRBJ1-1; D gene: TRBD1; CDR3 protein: CASSLGGQGNTEAFF; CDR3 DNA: TGTGCCAGCAGTTTGGGGGGACAGGGGAACACTGAAGCTTTCTTT
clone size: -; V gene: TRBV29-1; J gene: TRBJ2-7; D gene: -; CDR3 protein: CSISGGLGLAAYEQYF; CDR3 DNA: TGCAGCATTTCAGGGGGCCTGGGACTAGCCGCCTACGAGCAGTACTTC
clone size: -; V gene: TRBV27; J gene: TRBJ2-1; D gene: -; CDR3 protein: CASSFERRSEQFF; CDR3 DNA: TGTGCCAGCAGTTTTGAGCGGCGCAGTGAGCAGTTCTTC
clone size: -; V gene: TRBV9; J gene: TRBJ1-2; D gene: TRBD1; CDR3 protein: CASRSTGTVGDYGYTF; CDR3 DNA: TGTGCCAGCAGGTCCACCGGGACAGTGGGCGACTATGGCTACACCTTC
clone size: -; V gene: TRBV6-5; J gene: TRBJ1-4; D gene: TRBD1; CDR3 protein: CASGQTGMGEKLFF; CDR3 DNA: TGTGCCAGCGGCCAGACAGGGATGGGTGAAAAACTGTTTTTT
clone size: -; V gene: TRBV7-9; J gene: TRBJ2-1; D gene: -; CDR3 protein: CASSLDGRSYNEQFF; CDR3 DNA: TGTGCCAGCAGCCTAGACGGTCGCTCCTACAATGAGCAGTTCTTC
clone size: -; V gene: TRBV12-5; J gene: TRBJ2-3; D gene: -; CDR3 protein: CASGLDPGHRQYF; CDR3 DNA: TGTGCTAGTGGTTTGGATCCGGGACATCGGCAGTATTTT
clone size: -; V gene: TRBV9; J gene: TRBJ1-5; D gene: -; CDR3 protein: CASSVSTALNQPQHF; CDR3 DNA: TGTGCCAGCAGCGTATCCACAGCTTTAAATCAGCCCCAGCATTTT
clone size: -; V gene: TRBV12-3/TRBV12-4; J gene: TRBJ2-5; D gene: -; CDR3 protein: CASSLEGVTQYF; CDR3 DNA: TGTGCCAGCAGTTTAGAAGGAGTGACCCAGTACTTC
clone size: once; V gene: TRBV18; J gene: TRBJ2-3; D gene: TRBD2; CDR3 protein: CASSPTSGYTQYF; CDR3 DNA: TGTGCCAGCTCACCGACTAGCGGCTATACGCAGTATTTT
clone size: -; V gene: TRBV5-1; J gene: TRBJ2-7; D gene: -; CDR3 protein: CASSFAAGQQYF; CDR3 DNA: TGCGCCAGCAGCTTTGCAGCGGGTCAGCAGTACTTC
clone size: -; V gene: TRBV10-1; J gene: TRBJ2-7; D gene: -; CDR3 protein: CASSEGFGEQYF; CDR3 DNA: TGCGCCAGCAGTGAGGGGTTCGGCGAGCAGTACTTC
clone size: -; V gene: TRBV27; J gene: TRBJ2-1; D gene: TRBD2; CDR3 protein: CASRRGGGNEQFF; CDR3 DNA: TGTGCCAGCAGGCGTGGGGGGGGCAATGAGCAGTTCTTC